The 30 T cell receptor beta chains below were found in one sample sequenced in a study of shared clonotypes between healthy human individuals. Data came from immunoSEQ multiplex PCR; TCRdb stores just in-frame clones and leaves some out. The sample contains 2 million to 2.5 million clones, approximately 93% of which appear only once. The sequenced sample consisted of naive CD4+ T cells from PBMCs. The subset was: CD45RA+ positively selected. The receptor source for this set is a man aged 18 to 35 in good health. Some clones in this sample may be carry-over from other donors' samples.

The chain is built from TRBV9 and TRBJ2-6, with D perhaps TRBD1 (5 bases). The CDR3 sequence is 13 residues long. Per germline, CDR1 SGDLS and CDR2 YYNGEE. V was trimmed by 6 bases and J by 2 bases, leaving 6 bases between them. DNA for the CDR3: TGTGCCAGCAAAGGGGCTGGGGCCAACGTCCTGACTTTC. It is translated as CASKGAGANVLTF.

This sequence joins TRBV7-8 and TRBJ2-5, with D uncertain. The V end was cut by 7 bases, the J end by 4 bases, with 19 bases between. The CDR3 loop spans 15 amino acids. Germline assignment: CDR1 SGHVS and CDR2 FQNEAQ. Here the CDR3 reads CASIPLELSRETQYF. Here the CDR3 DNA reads TGTGCCAGCATCCCCCTAGAGCTGAGCAGAGAGACCCAGTACTTC.

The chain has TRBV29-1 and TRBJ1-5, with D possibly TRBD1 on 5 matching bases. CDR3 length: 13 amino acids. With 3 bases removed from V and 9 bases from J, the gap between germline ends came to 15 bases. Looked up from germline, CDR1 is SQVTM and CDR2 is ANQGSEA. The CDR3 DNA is TGCAGCGTTGAGGGGCAGGGTGCGGGGCCCCAGCATTTT. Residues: CSVEGQGAGPQHF.

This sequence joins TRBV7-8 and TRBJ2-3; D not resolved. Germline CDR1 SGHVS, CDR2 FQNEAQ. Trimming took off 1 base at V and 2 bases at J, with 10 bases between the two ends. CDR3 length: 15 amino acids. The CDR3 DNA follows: TGTGCCAGCAGCTTAGGACTGGTGTTCACAGATACGCAGTATTTT. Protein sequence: CASSLGLVFTDTQYF. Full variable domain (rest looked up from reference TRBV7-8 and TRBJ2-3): GAGVSQSPRYKVAKRGQDVALRCDPISGHVSLFWYQQALGQGPEFLTYFQNEAQLDKSGLPSDRFFAERPEGSVSTLKIQRTQQEDSAVYLCASSLGLVFTDTQYFGPGTRLTVL.

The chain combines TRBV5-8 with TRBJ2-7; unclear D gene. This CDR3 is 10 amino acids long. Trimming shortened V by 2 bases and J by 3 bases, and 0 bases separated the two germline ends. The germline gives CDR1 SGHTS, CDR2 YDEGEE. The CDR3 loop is CASSFYEQYF. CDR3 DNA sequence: TGTGCCAGCAGCTTCTACGAGCAGTACTTC.

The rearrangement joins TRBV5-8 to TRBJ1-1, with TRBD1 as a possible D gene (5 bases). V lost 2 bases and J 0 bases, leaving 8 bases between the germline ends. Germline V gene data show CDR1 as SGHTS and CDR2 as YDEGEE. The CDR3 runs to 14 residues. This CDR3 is CASSLTGLNTEAFF. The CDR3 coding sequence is TGTGCCAGCAGCTTAACAGGCCTGAACACTGAAGCTTTCTTT.

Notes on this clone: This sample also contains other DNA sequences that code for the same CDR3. The CDR3 DNA reads as TGTGCCAGCTCAGCGACTAGCGGGGGACCCTACGAGCAGTACTTC. It codes for CASSATSGGPYEQYF. The chain employs TRBV18 and TRBJ2-7; TRBD2 agrees at 12 bases. Trimming removed 5 bases from V and 2 bases from J; junction bases left unmatched: 4. This CDR3 contains 15 residues. Germline loops: CDR1 KGHSH, CDR2 LQKENI.

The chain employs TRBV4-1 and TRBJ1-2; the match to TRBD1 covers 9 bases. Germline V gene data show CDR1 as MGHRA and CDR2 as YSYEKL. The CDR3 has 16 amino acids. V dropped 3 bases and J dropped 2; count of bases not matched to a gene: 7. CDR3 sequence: CASSHPRTGVNYGYTF. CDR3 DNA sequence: TGCGCCAGCAGCCACCCGAGGACAGGGGTGAACTATGGCTACACCTTC.

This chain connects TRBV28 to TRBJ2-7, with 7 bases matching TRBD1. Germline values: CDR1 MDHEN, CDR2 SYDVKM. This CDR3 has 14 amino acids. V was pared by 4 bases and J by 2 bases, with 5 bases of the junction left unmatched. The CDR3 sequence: CASSWGTDPYEQYF. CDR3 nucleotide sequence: TGTGCCAGCAGTTGGGGGACAGATCCCTACGAGCAGTACTTC.

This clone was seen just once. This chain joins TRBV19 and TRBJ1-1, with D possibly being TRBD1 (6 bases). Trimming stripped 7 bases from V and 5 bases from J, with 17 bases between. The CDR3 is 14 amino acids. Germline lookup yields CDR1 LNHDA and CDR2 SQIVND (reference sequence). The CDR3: CASKVRVGGTEAFF. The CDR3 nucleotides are TGTGCCAGTAAGGTGCGAGTAGGGGGAACTGAAGCTTTCTTT.

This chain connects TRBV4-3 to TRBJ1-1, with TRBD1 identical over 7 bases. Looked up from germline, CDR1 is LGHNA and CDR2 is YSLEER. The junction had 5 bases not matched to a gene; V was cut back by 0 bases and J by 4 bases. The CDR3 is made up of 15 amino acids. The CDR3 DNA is TGCGCCAGCAGCCAAGAGCCCAGGGGGGGCACTGAAGCTTTCTTT. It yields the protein CASSQEPRGGTEAFF.

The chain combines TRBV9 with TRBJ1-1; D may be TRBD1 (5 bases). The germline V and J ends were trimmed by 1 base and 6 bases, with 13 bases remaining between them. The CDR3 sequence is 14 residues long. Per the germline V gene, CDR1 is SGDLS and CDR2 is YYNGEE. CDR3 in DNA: TGTGCCAGCAGCGTACGCCCAGGGCGGTCTGAAGCTTTCTTT. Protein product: CASSVRPGRSEAFF.

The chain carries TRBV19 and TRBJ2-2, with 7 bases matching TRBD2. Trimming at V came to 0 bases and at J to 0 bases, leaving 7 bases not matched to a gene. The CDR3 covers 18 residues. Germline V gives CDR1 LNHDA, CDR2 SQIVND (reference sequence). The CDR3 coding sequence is TGTGCCAGTAGTATAGAAGAAGCGGGACCCGCGAACACCGGGGAGCTGTTTTTT. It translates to CASSIEEAGPANTGELFF. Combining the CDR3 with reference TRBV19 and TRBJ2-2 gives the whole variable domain DGGITQSPKYLFRKEGQNVTLSCEQNLNHDAMYWYRQDPGQGLRLIYYSQIVNDFQKGDIAEGYSVSREKKESFPLTVTSAQKNPTAFYLCASSIEEAGPANTGELFFGEGSRLTVL.

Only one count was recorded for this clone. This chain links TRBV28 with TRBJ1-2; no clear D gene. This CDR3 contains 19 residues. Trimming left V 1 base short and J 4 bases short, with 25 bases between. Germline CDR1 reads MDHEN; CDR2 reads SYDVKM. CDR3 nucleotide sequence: TGTGCCAGCAGTTTATCCCAGACCTCGGCTGGTTTTAATAGCTATGGCTACACCTTC. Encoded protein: CASSLSQTSAGFNSYGYTF.

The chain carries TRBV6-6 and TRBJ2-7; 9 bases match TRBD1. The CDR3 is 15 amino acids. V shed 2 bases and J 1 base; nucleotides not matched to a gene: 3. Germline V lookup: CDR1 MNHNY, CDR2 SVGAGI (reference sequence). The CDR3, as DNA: TGTGCCAGCAGTTACGCGGGACAGGGTTCCTACGAGCAGTACTTC. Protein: CASSYAGQGSYEQYF.

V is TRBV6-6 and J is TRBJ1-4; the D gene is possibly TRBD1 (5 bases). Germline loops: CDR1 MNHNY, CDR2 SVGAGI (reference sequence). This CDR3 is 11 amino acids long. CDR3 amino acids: CGSAGGEKLFF. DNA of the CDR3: TGTGGCTCGGCCGGGGGGGAAAAACTGTTTTTT.

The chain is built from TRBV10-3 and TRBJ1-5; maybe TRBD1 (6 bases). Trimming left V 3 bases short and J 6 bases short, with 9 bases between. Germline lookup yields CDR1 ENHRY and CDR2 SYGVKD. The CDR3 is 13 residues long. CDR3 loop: CAISETQGQPQHF. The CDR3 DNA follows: TGTGCCATCAGTGAAACACAGGGTCAGCCCCAGCATTTT.

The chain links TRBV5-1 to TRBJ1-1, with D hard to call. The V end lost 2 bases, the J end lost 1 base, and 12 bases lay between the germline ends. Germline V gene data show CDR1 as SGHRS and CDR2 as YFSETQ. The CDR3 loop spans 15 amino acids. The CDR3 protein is CASSFRTKSNTEAFF. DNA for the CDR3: TGCGCCAGCAGCTTCAGAACTAAGTCGAACACTGAAGCTTTCTTT. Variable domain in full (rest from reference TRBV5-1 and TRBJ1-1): KAGVTQTPRYLIKTRGQQVTLSCSPISGHRSVSWYQQTPGQGLQFLFEYFSETQRNKGNFPGRFSGRQFSNSRSEMNVSTLELGDSALYLCASSFRTKSNTEAFFGQGTRLTVV.

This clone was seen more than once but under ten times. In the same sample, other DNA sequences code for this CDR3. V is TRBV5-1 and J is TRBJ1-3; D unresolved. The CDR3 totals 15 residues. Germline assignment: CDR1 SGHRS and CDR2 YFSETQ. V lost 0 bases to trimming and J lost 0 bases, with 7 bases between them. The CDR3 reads CASSLGRISGNTIYF. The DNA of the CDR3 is TGCGCCAGCAGCTTGGGTAGGATCTCTGGAAACACCATATATTTT.

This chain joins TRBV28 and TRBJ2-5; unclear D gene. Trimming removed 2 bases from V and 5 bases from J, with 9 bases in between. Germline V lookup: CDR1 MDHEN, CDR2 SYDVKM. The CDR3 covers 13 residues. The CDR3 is CASSLDPMETQYF. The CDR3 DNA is TGTGCCAGCAGTTTAGACCCTATGGAGACCCAGTACTTC.

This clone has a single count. The CDR3 DNA follows: TGTGCCAGCAGCGTCCTAGCCCCCGGTACCACCGGGGAGCTGTTTTTT. Its protein product is CASSVLAPGTTGELFF. V and J are TRBV9 and TRBJ2-2; the D gene is possibly TRBD2 (5 bases). The CDR3 runs 16 residues. Trimming took 2 bases from V and 4 from J, leaving 15 bases between them. The germline gives CDR1 SGDLS, CDR2 YYNGEE.

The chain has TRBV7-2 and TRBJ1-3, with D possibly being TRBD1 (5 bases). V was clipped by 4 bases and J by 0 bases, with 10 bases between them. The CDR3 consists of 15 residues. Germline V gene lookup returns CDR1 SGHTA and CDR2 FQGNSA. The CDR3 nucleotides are TGTGCCAGCAGCTCCCCGGGGACCTCTGGAAACACCATATATTTT. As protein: CASSSPGTSGNTIYF.

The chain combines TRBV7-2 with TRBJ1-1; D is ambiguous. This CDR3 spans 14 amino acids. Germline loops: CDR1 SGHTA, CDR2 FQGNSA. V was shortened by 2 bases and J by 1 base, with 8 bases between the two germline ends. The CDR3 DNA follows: TGTGCCAGCAGCTTATTGCGTGCGAACACTGAAGCTTTCTTT. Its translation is CASSLLRANTEAFF.

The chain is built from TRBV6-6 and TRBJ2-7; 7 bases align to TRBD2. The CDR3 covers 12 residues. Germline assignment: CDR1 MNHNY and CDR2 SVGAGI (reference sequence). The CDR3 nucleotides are TGTGCTGGAGGGACTACCCCCTACGAGCAGTACTTC. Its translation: CAGGTTPYEQYF.

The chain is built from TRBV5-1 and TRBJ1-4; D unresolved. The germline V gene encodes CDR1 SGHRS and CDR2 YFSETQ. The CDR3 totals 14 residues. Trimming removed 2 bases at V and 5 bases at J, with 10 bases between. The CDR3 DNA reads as TGCGCCAGCAGCTTCGGTAGTCCCAATGAAAAACTGTTTTTT. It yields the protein CASSFGSPNEKLFF.

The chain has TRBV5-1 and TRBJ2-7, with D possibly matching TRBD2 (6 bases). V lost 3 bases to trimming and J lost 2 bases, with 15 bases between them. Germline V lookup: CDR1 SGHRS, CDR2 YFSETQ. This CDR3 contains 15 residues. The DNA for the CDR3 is TGCGCCAGCAGCTGGGGGGAGGTACCCCCCTACGAGCAGTACTTC. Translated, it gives CASSWGEVPPYEQYF.

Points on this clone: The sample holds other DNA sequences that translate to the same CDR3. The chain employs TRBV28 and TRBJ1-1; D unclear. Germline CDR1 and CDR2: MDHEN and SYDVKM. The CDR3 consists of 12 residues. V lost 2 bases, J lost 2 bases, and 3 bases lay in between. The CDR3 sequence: CASSLSNTEAFF. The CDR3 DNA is TGTGCCAGCAGTTTAAGTAACACTGAAGCTTTCTTT.

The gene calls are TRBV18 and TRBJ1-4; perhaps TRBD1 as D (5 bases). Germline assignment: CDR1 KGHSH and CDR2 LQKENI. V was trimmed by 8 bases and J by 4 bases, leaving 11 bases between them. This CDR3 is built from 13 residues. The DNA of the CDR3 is TGTGCCAGCCGGGGACTGAGTAATGAAAAACTGTTTTTT. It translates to CASRGLSNEKLFF.

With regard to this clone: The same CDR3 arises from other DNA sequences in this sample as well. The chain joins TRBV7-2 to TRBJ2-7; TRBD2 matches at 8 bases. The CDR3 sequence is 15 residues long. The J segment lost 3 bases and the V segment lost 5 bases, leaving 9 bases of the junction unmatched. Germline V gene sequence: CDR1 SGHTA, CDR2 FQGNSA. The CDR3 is CASSPGGGPFYEQYF. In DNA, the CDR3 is TGTGCCAGCAGCCCCGGGGGGGGTCCTTTCTACGAGCAGTACTTC. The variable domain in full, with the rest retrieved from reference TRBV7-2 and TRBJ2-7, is GAGVSQSPSNKVTEKGKDVELRCDPISGHTALYWYRQSLGQGLEFLIYFQGNSAPDKSGLPSDRFSAERTGGSVSTLTIQRTQQEDSAVYLCASSPGGGPFYEQYFGPGTRLTVT.

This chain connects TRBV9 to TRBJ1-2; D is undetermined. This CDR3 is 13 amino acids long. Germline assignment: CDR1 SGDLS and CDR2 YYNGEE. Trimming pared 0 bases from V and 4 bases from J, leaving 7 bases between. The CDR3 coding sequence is TGTGCCAGCAGCGTAGATTCGAGCTATGGCTACACCTTC. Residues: CASSVDSSYGYTF.